This TCR beta chain was sequenced in a study of response to subunit inactivated influenza vaccine. Points from the study as a whole: Authors suggested seasonal influenza vaccinations each recruit few new T cells.

V was cut by 3 bases and J by 2 bases, with 11 bases left in between. The germline V gene encodes CDR1 SGDLS and CDR2 YYNGEE. The CDR3 sequence is 14 residues long. TCRdb redid the calling of the RT-PCR reads with MiXCR, one entry per CDR3 protein. The sample records hundreds of thousands of distinct CDR3 sequences, over 10% being singletons. The sample holds a few counts of this clonotype. Its specificity is not known. The sample here was PBMCs from blood, taken 35 to 45 days after vaccination. This chain joins TRBV9 and TRBJ1-1; D gene uncertain. The TCR sequence derives from a man aged 50 to 60 who received an inactivated influenza vaccine. CDR3 loop: CASSASSHNTEAFF. CDR3 DNA: TGTGCCAGCAGCGCCTCCTCGCACAACACTGAAGCTTTCTTT.